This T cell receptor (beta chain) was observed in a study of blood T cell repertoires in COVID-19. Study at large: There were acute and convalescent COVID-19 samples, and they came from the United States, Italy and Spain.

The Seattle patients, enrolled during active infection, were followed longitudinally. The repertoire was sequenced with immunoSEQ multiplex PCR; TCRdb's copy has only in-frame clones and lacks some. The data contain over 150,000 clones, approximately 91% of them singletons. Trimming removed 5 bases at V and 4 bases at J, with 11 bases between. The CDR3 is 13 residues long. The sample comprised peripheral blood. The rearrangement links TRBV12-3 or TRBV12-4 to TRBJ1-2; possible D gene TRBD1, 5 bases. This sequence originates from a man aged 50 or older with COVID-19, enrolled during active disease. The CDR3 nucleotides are TGTGCCAGCAGTCTACAGGAGGGCTATGGCTACACCTTC. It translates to CASSLQEGYGYTF.